The T cell receptor (beta chain) described here comes from a study of cytomegalovirus exposure and HLA in healthy donors (TCRdb year 2017). Broadly, across the study: According to a later analysis, the roughly 130 validation repertoires were produced on the same platform as the roughly 600 repertoires of the first cohort. To predict cytomegalovirus infection status, the study brought together high-throughput TCR immunosequencing, statistical association of individual TCRs with disease status, and machine learning. In addition to the first cohort of roughly 700 subjects, a separate validation cohort of approximately 130 different subjects was used. The aim of the study was to test whether cataloging public T cell receptors could identify signatures of past pathogen exposure. The research as a whole found: Across donors, most TCR sequences were observed very rarely, whereas some public TCRs were present in many individuals. The validation cohort had no HLA typing available for a later analysis, so co-occurrence within that cohort was assessed over all 110 or so repertoires. Of the cluster scores, 85% to 95% were above 0 in a later analysis, which found that TCRs clustered in the first cohort also tended to co-occur in the 120 or so validation repertoires. A total of 150 to 200 TCR beta chains were listed by the study as associated with cytomegalovirus. A few of the identified cytomegalovirus-associated TCR beta chains were confirmed in vitro to be specific for cytomegalovirus antigens. Cytomegalovirus status was reported to be diagnosed by the classifier with high specificity and sensitivity in both the original and validation cohorts. The authors suggested that the approach could potentially be generalized to other disease states and immunological phenotypes.

The donors were included in the validation cohort of 130 or so subjects, a group kept apart from the approximately 690-subject first cohort. Taken from cysteine to phenylalanine, the CDR3 has 16 residues. Solely the CDR3 DNA is kept, with 48 bases framed from the first base. Concerning this clone: Its recognized antigen is unknown. Base qualities are not at hand, and no much larger clone is one base apart.

Library construction relied on the immunoSEQ multiplex PCR assay. As for the authors' bioinformatics: To diagnose cytomegalovirus status from the catalog of TCR beta chain sequences, a statistical classification framework was built. Held by TCRdb, this immuneACCESS table contains in-frame sequences only and omits some clones. Under half of the omission traces to an unresolved V gene where checked; the cause of the rest is unknown. V, J and clone size reflect that table, while D and trimming were determined from the DNA. Within this sample are 200,000 to 300,000 clones, with approximately 84% of them counted one time only. Around 1.2% of the sample lies in the top ten.

The sample was PBMCs. This clonotype was sampled from a woman under 40 in good health and CMV-seropositive. The rearrangement combines TRBV12-1 with TRBJ2-7; the DNA was not used to check the table's D call, TRBD2. TRBV12-1 is reported as a pseudogene. The sequence in DNA is TGTGCCAGCAGCCCAAACCGGGGAATTCCGACCCACGAGCAGTACTTC. The resulting protein is CASSPNRGIPTHEQYF.